A single sample is the source of the 11 T cell receptor beta chains below, sequenced in a study of regulatory T cells in long-lasting Graves disease. Time point denoted: persistent/refractory GD, antithyroid drugs over 5 years with positive TRAb. Extracted RNA from PBMCs served as the source of the TCR library. Library construction for TCR beta used iRepertoire HTBI primers and Arm-PCR of CDR3 regions. TCRdb reanalysed the multiplex PCR reads using MiXCR and keeps one entry per CDR3 protein. The sample comprises roughly 500,000 distinct CDR3 sequences, 20% to 25% of which are singletons, and over 6% rests with the top ten. The sample consisted of peripheral blood mononuclear cells (PBMCs), taken when the disease was refractory, from a patient treated with antithyroid drugs. Receptors originate from a female donor with Graves disease.

This sequence joins TRBV28 and TRBJ1-5, with D unresolved. The CDR3 has 16 amino acids. Trimming shortened V by 7 bases and J by 0 bases, and 16 bases separated the two germline ends. CDR1 is MDHEN, CDR2 SYDVKM, per germline. The DNA of the CDR3 is TGTGCCAGCAACTCGGGGAGACTAGATAGCAATCAGCCCCAGCATTTT. Translating it yields CASNSGRLDSNQPQHF.

In its sample, this clonotype was seen many times. V is TRBV5-6 and J is TRBJ1-5; D might be TRBD1 (5 bases). The V and J ends lost 4 bases and 2 bases respectively, with 13 bases between them. Looked up from germline, CDR1 is SGHDT and CDR2 is YYEEEE. The CDR3 consists of 15 residues. DNA for the CDR3: TGTGCCAGCAGCCCCTGGGGGGTAGGCAATCAGCCCCAGCATTTT. It translates to CASSPWGVGNQPQHF.

On this clonotype itself: Given a much more abundant clone one base away, this may be a read error. The missing conserved phenylalanine or tryptophan at the end of this CDR3 makes a read error likely. The chain uses TRBV12-3 or TRBV12-4 and TRBJ1-2; D is unresolved. With 6 bases removed from V and 4 bases from J, the gap between germline ends came to 9 bases. The CDR3 runs to 12 residues. This chain's CDR3 is CASSRGTYGYTL. The CDR3 region has the DNA TGTGCCAGCAGCCGAGGAACCTATGGCTACACCCTC.

In DNA form, the CDR3 reads TGCAGTGCTAGAGATACGTCAGAGCAGTACTTC. Translation gives CSARDTSEQYF. This chain connects TRBV20-1 to TRBJ2-7; no firm D call. CDR1 is DFQATT, CDR2 SNEGSKA, per germline (reference sequence). The V and J ends lost 0 bases and 7 bases respectively, with 7 bases between them. The CDR3 runs to 11 residues.

In this sample, this clonotype turned up many times. The V gene is TRBV28, the J gene TRBJ2-7; D is ambiguous. V was cut by 1 base and J by 2 bases, with 3 bases left in between. The CDR3 runs to 12 residues. Per germline, CDR1 MDHEN and CDR2 SYDVKM. This CDR3 is CASSLLPYEQYF. The DNA for the CDR3 is TGTGCCAGCAGTTTATTGCCCTACGAGCAGTACTTC.

Many counts were recorded for this clonotype. V is TRBV6-5 and J is TRBJ1-2; 9 bases agree with TRBD1. V lost 0 bases to trimming and J lost 5 bases; unmatched junction nucleotides: 13. The CDR3 contains 18 residues. CDR1 is MNHEY, CDR2 SVGAGI, per germline. CDR3 protein: CASSYSYIQGQGAYGYTF. The CDR3 DNA sequence: TGTGCCAGCAGTTACTCCTACATCCAGGGACAGGGCGCTTATGGCTACACCTTC.

A few counts support this clonotype. The chain carries TRBV6-1 and TRBJ2-7; 10 bases fit TRBD2. Germline CDR1 MNHNS, CDR2 SASEGT. J gave up 1 base and V 0 bases, and 6 bases lay outside the gene matches. The CDR3 is 17 residues long. CDR3 DNA: TGTGCCAGCAGTGAAGCTTTAGCGGGGGGATATTCCTACGAGCAGTACTTC. It translates to CASSEALAGGYSYEQYF.

Worth noting for this clonotype: Since a much larger clone is just one base distant, this may be a read error. The chain carries TRBV28 and TRBJ2-5, with 7 bases identical to TRBD2. This CDR3 contains 17 residues. Trimming cost V 8 bases and J 5 bases; bases outside gene matches: 20. Germline assignment: CDR1 MDHEN and CDR2 SYDVKM. CDR3 protein: CASSPVGSGYLQETQYF. In nucleotides, the CDR3 is TGTGCCAGCTCACCAGTCGGTAGCGGGTACCTCCAGGAGACCCAGTACTTC.

This clonotype was detected many times. The V and J genes are TRBV2 and TRBJ2-5; D is uncertain. The CDR3 spans 14 residues. Germline CDR1 SNHLY, CDR2 FYNNEI. V lost 5 bases and J 3 bases, leaving 13 bases between the germline ends. In DNA, the CDR3 is TGTGCCAGCAGTAGAACTCGTGGGGAAGAGACCCAGTACTTC. Its translation: CASSRTRGEETQYF.

The CDR3 DNA sequence: TGTGCCAGCAGCTCCCCTCAGGACGCGAACACCGGGGAGCTGTTTTTT. It yields the protein CASSSPQDANTGELFF. The chain links TRBV7-3 to TRBJ2-2; D gene unclear. This CDR3 spans 16 amino acids. Germline V gives CDR1 SGHTA, CDR2 FQGTGA. Trimming took 4 bases from V and 0 from J, leaving 12 bases between them.

This clonotype was seen repeatedly, ten times or more. V usage is TRBV11-2 and J usage is TRBJ2-2; no reliable D call. Trimming cost V 5 bases and J 3 bases, with 10 bases left between them. The CDR3 sequence is 14 residues long. The germline V gene has CDR1 SGHAT and CDR2 FQNNGV. The CDR3 is CASSTDGYTGELFF. For the CDR3, the DNA is TGTGCCAGCAGCACGGACGGCTACACCGGGGAGCTGTTTTTT.